This T cell receptor beta chain was retrieved from a study of T cells in Graves' hyperthyroidism and ophthalmopathy. The study, taken as a whole, reports: Ophthalmopathy cases were set apart from stable hyperthyroidism by a 13 V-J model.

Stable Graves' hyperthyroidism meant no ophthalmopathy progression within 18 months. The CDR3 loop spans 15 amino acids. V lost 6 bases, J lost 0 bases, and 14 bases lay in between. Per germline, CDR1 ENHRY and CDR2 SYGVKD. This clonotype came up many times. No antigen is known for it. Amplification of TCR beta CDR3 regions used RNA as the template. RT-PCR in the first round (using the HTBI primer set) targeted the TCR CDR3. Using its own MiXCR run on the multiplex PCR reads, TCRdb lists one record per CDR3 protein. The sample has 300,000 or so distinct CDR3 sequences, over 15% seen once; the top ten hold 33%.

V usage is TRBV10-3 and J usage is TRBJ1-1; tentative D call: TRBD1 (5 bases). Sequencing input: blood. This TCR was sampled from a man aged 30 to 45 with Graves' hyperthyroidism. The DNA for the CDR3 is TGTGCCATCAGCAATAACCGGGACCTGAACACTGAAGCTTTCTTT. Translating gives CAISNNRDLNTEAFF.